This T cell receptor beta chain was captured in a study of blood T cell repertoires in COVID-19. The protocol was immunoSEQ multiplex PCR, while the TCRdb copy is restricted to in-frame clones and leaves out a portion. Here the sample spans a few hundred thousand clones, about 91% being singletons. This CDR3 comprises 13 residues. Losses at the gene ends were 5 bases for V and 6 bases for J; bases not matched to a gene: 5. Germline V gives CDR1 MDHEN, CDR2 SYDVKM. The chain is built from TRBV28 and TRBJ1-2, with 8 positions matching TRBD1. The receptor's source is a woman aged 25 to 39 who had recovered from COVID-19. The sample was peripheral blood. The CDR3 DNA reads as TGTGCCAGCAGTGCAGGGGGCGCGAATGGCTACACCTTC. Translation gives CASSAGGANGYTF.